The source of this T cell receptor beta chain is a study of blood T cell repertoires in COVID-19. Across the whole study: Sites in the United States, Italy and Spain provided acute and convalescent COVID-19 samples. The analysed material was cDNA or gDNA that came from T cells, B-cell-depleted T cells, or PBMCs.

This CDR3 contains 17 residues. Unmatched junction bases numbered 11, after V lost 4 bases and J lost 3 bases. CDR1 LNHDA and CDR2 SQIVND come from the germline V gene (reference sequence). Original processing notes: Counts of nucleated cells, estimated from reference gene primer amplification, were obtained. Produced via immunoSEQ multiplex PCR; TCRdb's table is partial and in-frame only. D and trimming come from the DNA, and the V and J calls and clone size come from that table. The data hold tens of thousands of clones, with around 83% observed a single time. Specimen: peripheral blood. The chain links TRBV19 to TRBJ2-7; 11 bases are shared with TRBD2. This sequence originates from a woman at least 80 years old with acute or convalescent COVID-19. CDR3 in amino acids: CASSNPSRLAGIYEQYF. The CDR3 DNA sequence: TGTGCCAGTAGTAACCCATCAAGACTAGCGGGGATCTACGAGCAGTACTTC.